These 15 T cell receptor beta chains were sequenced from one sample in a study of shared clonotypes between healthy human individuals (dated by TCRdb to between 2020 and 2021). Receptors were amplified or captured by the immunoSEQ multiplex PCR assay. TCRdb re-hosts the immuneACCESS table, in-frame sequences only. Its copies lack some clones; in the studies checked, an unresolved V gene accounts for under half of them, and the cause for the rest is not known. This sample is represented by 90,000 to 120,000 clones; 67% of them were singletons. Together, the top ten hold around 26% of the sample. Sequencing was done on a sample of memory CD8+ T cells sorted from blood. The cell subset or site label corresponds to: CD45RO+ cells pooled with CCR7-negative TemRA cells. The source of these receptors is a woman in her twenties or thirties in good health.

Only a few counts were recorded for this clone. The V gene is TRBV7-2, the J gene TRBJ2-1, with TRBD2 identical over 9 bases. The V gene end was trimmed by 5 bases and the J gene end by 5 bases; junction bases not matched to a gene: 7. This CDR3 has 15 residues. CDR1 and CDR2 (germline): SGHTA, FQGNSA. The CDR3 sequence: CASSPRLAAHNEQFF. DNA for the CDR3: TGTGCCAGCAGCCCAAGACTAGCGGCACACAATGAGCAGTTCTTC. The full variable domain, in which reference TRBV7-2 and TRBJ2-1 provide the parts outside the CDR3, is GAGVSQSPSNKVTEKGKDVELRCDPISGHTALYWYRQSLGQGLEFLIYFQGNSAPDKSGLPSDRFSAERTGGSVSTLTIQRTQQEDSAVYLCASSPRLAAHNEQFFGPGTRLTVL.

The CDR3 coding sequence is TGTGCCAGCAGCTTGGCGTCCTACGAGCAGTACTTC. The encoded protein is CASSLASYEQYF. The V and J genes are TRBV5-6 and TRBJ2-5; D is unclear. The J call is doubtful: the DNA matches TRBJ2-7 better. The CDR3 runs to 12 residues. Germline values: CDR1 SGHDT, CDR2 YYEEEE.

In its sample, this clone was seen a few times. The J gene is TRBJ1-2, the V gene TRBV30; TRBD1 is a possible D gene (6 bases). The CDR3 is 11 amino acids. The V gene's germline CDR1 is GTSNPN and CDR2 SVGIG (reference sequence). CDR3 bases: TGTGCGACAGTACAGGGAGATGGCTACACCTTC. It is translated as CATVQGDGYTF.

This clone was seen a handful of times. This chain links TRBV27 with TRBJ2-5, with a weak D call TRBD1 (5 bases). Trimming left V 5 bases short and J 5 bases short, with 12 bases between. The CDR3 is 13 amino acids. CDR1 MNHEY and CDR2 SMNVEV come from the germline V gene (reference sequence). This CDR3 reads CASSPQGRETQYF. For the CDR3, the DNA is TGTGCCAGCAGTCCCCAGGGTAGGGAGACCCAGTACTTC.

The chain links TRBV19 to TRBJ2-3; 14 bases align to TRBD2. The length of the CDR3 is 18 residues. V shed 1 base, J shed 5 bases, and the junction held 8 bases outside the gene matches. Per germline, CDR1 LNHDA and CDR2 SQIVND (reference sequence). The CDR3 protein is CASSIARTSGRWKDTQYF. The CDR3 DNA is TGTGCCAGTAGTATAGCCCGGACTAGCGGGAGGTGGAAAGATACGCAGTATTTT.

The chain uses TRBV27 and TRBJ1-1; unclear D gene. The germline V gene has CDR1 MNHEY and CDR2 SMNVEV (reference sequence). Trimming shortened V by 4 bases and J by 3 bases, and 15 bases separated the two germline ends. CDR3 size: 15 residues. The CDR3, as DNA: TGTGCCAGCAGTTCCCCGATGGGCCCGGACACTGAAGCTTTCTTT. Its translation: CASSSPMGPDTEAFF.

The chain has TRBV2 and TRBJ2-1, with D unresolved. This CDR3 spans 13 amino acids. Trimming left V 6 bases short and J 6 bases short, with 12 bases between. Germline CDR1 is SNHLY and CDR2 is FYNNEI. DNA of the CDR3: TGTGCCAGCAGACCAGACCCGAGCAATGAGCAGTTCTTC. Translation gives CASRPDPSNEQFF.

The chain combines TRBV6-1 with TRBJ2-1, with D possibly being TRBD1 (5 bases). The CDR3 covers 13 residues. Trimming took off 6 bases at V and 4 bases at J, with 10 bases between the two ends. Germline V gives CDR1 MNHNS, CDR2 SASEGT. Here the CDR3 reads CASSLTAYNEQFF. The CDR3 DNA sequence: TGTGCCAGCAGCCTGACAGCTTACAATGAGCAGTTCTTC.

Written as DNA, the CDR3 is TGTGCCAGCAGTGAGGGACTAGCGGGAGTCCCCGGGGAGCTGTTTTTT. It specifies CASSEGLAGVPGELFF. The chain employs TRBV25-1 and TRBJ2-2; 14 nucleotides match TRBD2. V was clipped by 3 bases and J by 6 bases; unmatched bases: 3. The CDR3 consists of 16 residues. The V gene's germline CDR1 is MGHDK and CDR2 SYGVNS.

The table lists this clone with a count of one. J is TRBJ2-1 and V is TRBV30, with TRBD2 matching over 9 bases. Per germline, CDR1 GTSNPN and CDR2 SVGIG (reference sequence). The V segment lost 2 bases and the J segment 4 bases; nucleotides outside the gene matches: 9. This CDR3 comprises 16 residues. This chain's CDR3 is CAWSLLAGEGYNEQFF. The CDR3 coding sequence is TGTGCCTGGAGTTTATTAGCGGGAGAAGGTTACAATGAGCAGTTCTTC.

The V gene is TRBV28, the J gene TRBJ1-5; 7 bases are a match to TRBD1. Germline V gene sequence: CDR1 MDHEN, CDR2 SYDVKM. This CDR3 has 14 residues. With 5 bases clipped from V and 5 bases from J, the junction kept 6 bases outside the gene matches. The CDR3 coding sequence is TGTGCCAGCAGTCCTGGACAGGAGGATCAGCCCCAGCATTTT. Translation: CASSPGQEDQPQHF.

This clone was observed a handful of times. The V call is TRBV28, the J call TRBJ1-1, with D possibly matching TRBD1 (6 bases). The CDR3 runs to 16 residues. Germline V gives CDR1 MDHEN, CDR2 SYDVKM. Trimming shortened V by 6 bases and J by 1 base, and 18 bases separated the two germline ends. CDR3 coding DNA: TGTGCCAGCAGAAAACACAGGGCCCGAGGGAACACTGAAGCTTTCTTT. It codes for CASRKHRARGNTEAFF.

The chain uses TRBV9 and TRBJ1-1; D ambiguous. Between the trimmed V and J ends, which lost 0 bases and 4 bases, there was a span of 16 bases. This CDR3 is built from 16 residues. Germline V gene sequence: CDR1 SGDLS, CDR2 YYNGEE. The CDR3 nucleotides are TGTGCCAGCAGCGTAGTAACGAGCTGGGGAACCACTGAAGCTTTCTTT. Encoded protein: CASSVVTSWGTTEAFF.

This chain uses TRBV9 with TRBJ2-7, with 9 bases aligning to TRBD2. CDR1 is SGDLS and CDR2 is YYNGEE in the germline V gene. The CDR3 runs to 14 residues. Losses at the gene ends were 2 bases for V and 5 bases for J; bases not matched to a gene: 5. As DNA, the CDR3 is TGTGCCAGCAGCGTGCGGGCGGGAGGGGACGAGCAGTACTTC. Its protein is CASSVRAGGDEQYF. The whole variable domain, filled in from reference TRBV9 and TRBJ2-7, reads DSGVTQTPKHLITATGQRVTLRCSPRSGDLSVYWYQQSLDQGLQFLIQYYNGEERAKGNILERFSAQQFPDLHSELNLSSLELGDSALYFCASSVRAGGDEQYFGPGTRLTVT.

The rearrangement links TRBV27 to TRBJ2-7; D may be TRBD2 (5 bases). Trimming took off 2 bases at V and 2 bases at J, with 10 bases between the two ends. The CDR3 length is 14 residues. Germline V lookup: CDR1 MNHEY, CDR2 SMNVEV (reference sequence). This chain's CDR3 is CASSLVGSAYEQYF. CDR3 sequence (DNA): TGTGCCAGCAGTTTAGTAGGGAGTGCCTACGAGCAGTACTTC.